Included here is one T cell receptor (beta chain) sequence, with context. The target antigen is unknown. These data come from a study of OX40 agonist ivuxolimab in advanced cancers. Study-wide background: Aged about 20 to 85 with a mean of 60 years, they were approximately 80% male. Points from the study as a whole: CD4+ and CD8+ blood T cells expanded clonally by week 6 at 0.1 to 3.0 mg/kg. More expanded clones were seen, on average, in CD8+ T cells than in CD4+.

Germline V lookup: CDR1 SGHRS, CDR2 YFSETQ. CDR3 length: 15 amino acids. Assay used: immunoSEQ multiplex PCR; TCRdb lists only in-frame clones, some missing. This table has some 70,000 clones, about 85% appearing once. Sample: CD4+ or CD8+ T cells sorted from blood, taken in a trial of the OX40 agonist ivuxolimab. The receptor comes from an adult with an advanced solid tumor such as melanoma, head and neck, liver or kidney cancer. This chain connects TRBV5-1 to TRBJ2-5, with TRBD1 identical over 10 bases. The end of the DNA fits TRBJ2-7 better, so the J call may be wrong. The CDR3 sequence is CASSLVGDRGYEQYF. Written as DNA, the CDR3 is TGCGCCAGCAGCTTGGTAGGGGACAGGGGTTACGAGCAGTACTTC.